The clone carrying this T cell receptor beta chain has ten or more counts. The CDR3 has 15 residues. Germline V gene sequence: CDR1 MNHEY, CDR2 SMNVEV (reference sequence). V trimming: 0 bases; J trimming: 2 bases; junction bases outside the gene matches: 1. Unique molecular identifiers were added to individual cDNA molecules. A single record per CDR3 protein comes from TCRdb applying MiXCR to the 5' RACE reads. The sample comprises tens of thousands of distinct CDR3 sequences, more than 5.5% of which are singletons, and approximately 5% rests with the top ten. This entry comes from a study of early T cells in non-severe SARS-CoV-2 infection.

J is TRBJ1-5 and V is TRBV27; TRBD1 agrees at 7 bases. The sequencing input was whole blood. The clonotype originates from an adult who was a healthcare worker with PCR-confirmed SARS-CoV-2 infection or an uninfected control (not recorded which). Here the CDR3 DNA reads TGTGCCAGCAGTTTATCAGGGGGCCGCAATCAGCCCCAGCATTTT. This gives the protein CASSLSGGRNQPQHF.